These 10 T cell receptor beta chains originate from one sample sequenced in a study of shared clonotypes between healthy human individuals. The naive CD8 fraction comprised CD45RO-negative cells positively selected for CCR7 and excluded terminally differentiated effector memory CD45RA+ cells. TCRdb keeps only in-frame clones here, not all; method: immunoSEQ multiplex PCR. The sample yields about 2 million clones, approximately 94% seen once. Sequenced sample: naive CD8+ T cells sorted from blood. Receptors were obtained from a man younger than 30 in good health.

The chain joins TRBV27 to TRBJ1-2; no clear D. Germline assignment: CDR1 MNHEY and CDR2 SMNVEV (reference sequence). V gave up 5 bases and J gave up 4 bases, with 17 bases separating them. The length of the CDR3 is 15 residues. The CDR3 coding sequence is TGTGCCAGCAGTCCGAATTCTGGGGTCGTCTATGGCTACACCTTC. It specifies CASSPNSGVVYGYTF.

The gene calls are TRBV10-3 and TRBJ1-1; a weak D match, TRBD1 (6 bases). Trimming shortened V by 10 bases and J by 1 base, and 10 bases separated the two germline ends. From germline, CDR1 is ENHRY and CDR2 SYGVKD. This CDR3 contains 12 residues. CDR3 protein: CATRTENTEAFF. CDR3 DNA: TGTGCCACCAGGACAGAGAACACTGAAGCTTTCTTT.

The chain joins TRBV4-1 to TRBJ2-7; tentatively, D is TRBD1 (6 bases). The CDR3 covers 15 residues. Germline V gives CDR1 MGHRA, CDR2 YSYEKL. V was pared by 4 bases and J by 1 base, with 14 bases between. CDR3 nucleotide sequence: TGCGCCAGCAGCCCGGGCTTACAGGGATCCTACGAGCAGTACTTC. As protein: CASSPGLQGSYEQYF.

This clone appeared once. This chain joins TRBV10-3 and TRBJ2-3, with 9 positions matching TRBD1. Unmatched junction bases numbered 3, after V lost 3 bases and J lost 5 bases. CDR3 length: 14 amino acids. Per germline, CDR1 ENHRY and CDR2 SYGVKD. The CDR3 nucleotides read TGTGCCATCAGTGACGGGACAGGGAGAGATACGCAGTATTTT. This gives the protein CAISDGTGRDTQYF.

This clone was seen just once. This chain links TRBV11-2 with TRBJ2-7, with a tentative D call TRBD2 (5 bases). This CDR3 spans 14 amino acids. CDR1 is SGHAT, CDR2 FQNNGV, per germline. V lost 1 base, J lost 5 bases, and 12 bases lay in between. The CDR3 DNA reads TGTGCCAGCAGCTTAGGGTACGAGGGCCACGAGCAGTACTTC. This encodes CASSLGYEGHEQYF. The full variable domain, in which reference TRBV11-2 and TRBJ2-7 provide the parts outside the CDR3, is EAGVAQSPRYKIIEKRQSVAFWCNPISGHATLYWYQQILGQGPKLLIQFQNNGVVDDSQLPKDRFSAERLKGVDSTLKIQPAKLEDSAVYLCASSLGYEGHEQYFGPGTRLTVT.

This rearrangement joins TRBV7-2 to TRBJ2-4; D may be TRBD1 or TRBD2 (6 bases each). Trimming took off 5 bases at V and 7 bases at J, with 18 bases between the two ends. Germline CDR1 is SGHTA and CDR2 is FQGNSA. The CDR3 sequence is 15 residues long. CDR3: CASSPEGGLPNIQYF. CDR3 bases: TGTGCCAGCAGCCCGGAGGGGGGCCTCCCGAACATTCAGTACTTC.

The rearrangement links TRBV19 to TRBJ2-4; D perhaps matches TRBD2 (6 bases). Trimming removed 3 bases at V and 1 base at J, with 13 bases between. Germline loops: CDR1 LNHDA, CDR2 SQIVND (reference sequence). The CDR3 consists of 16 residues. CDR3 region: CASSIFSGGAKNIQYF. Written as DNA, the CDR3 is TGTGCCAGTAGTATTTTCTCTGGAGGGGCCAAAAACATTCAGTACTTC.

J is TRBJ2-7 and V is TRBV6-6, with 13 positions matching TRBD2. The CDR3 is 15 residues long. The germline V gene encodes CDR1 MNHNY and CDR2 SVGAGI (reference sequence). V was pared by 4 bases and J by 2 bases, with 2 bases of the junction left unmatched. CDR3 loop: CASSSTSGGAYEQYF. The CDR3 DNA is TGTGCCAGCAGTTCTACTAGCGGGGGGGCCTACGAGCAGTACTTC.

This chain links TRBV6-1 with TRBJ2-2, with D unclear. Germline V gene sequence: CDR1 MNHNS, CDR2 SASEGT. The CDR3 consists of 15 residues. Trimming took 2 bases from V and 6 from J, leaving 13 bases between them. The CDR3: CASSEPRSYAGELFF. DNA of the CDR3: TGTGCCAGCAGTGAACCTCGTAGCTACGCCGGGGAGCTGTTTTTT.

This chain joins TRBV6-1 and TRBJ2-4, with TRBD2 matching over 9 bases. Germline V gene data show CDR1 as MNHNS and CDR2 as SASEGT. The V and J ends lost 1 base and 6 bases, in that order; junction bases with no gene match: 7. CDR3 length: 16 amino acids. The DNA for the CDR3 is TGTGCCAGCAGTGAAGTTTGGCGGGAGGGCCTAAACATTCAGTACTTC. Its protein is CASSEVWREGLNIQYF.